This section outlines one T cell receptor (beta chain) sequence together with its context. Its antigen is unknown. Each cDNA molecule carried a unique molecular identifier. MiXCR was run by TCRdb on the 5' RACE reads, yielding one entry per CDR3 protein. The table lists just under 65,000 distinct CDR3 sequences, approximately 8.8% of them singletons, with roughly 13% in the top ten. With V trimmed by 8 bases and J by 8 bases, 8 bases remained unmatched. CDR3 length equals 13 residues. This sample is drawn from a study of early T cells in non-severe SARS-CoV-2 infection. Whole-study context: Chains were unpaired, as sequencing was done on bulk RNA from unsorted whole blood.

Findings and limits, study-wide: Matching results from VDJdb favored anti-spike CD8 responses, leaving private and CD4 specificities undetected.

This sequence was found in an adult who was a healthcare worker with PCR-confirmed SARS-CoV-2 infection or an uninfected control (not recorded which). The genes are TRBV12-3 or TRBV12-4 and TRBJ1-1; 10 nucleotides agree with TRBD1. The material sequenced was whole blood, taken at baseline. The CDR3 loop reads CASATTGGGEAFF. CDR3 DNA sequence: TGTGCCAGCGCAACGACAGGGGGCGGGGAAGCTTTCTTT.